This entry lists 18 T cell receptor beta chains sequenced from one sample in a study of regulatory T cells in long-lasting Graves disease (dated by TCRdb to the early 2020s). The method was multiplex PCR. The sequencer listed for this sample is Illumina HiSeq 4000. TCR beta libraries were built with iRepertoire HTBI primers and Arm-PCR amplification of CDR3 regions. The raw public reads went through TCRdb reprocessing: fastp at Q25, MiXCR clone calling, in-frame beta chains kept. Rows with one shared CDR3 protein collapse into an entry with the most common genes and DNA. For this sample there are a few hundred thousand distinct CDR3 sequences; 23% appear just once. The ten largest clonotypes hold approximately 28% of the sample. The meaning of the sample's time point label: persistent/refractory GD, antithyroid drugs over 5 years with positive TRAb. For both TCR sequencing and RNA sequencing, RNA was extracted from PBMCs using TRIzol.

The source material was peripheral blood mononuclear cells (PBMCs), sampled when the disease was refractory, from a patient treated with antithyroid drugs. These receptors were collected from a female donor with Graves disease.

There are a few counts of this clonotype. This chain links TRBV3-1 with TRBJ2-7; D unclear. The CDR3 extends over 13 amino acids. Germline assignment: CDR1 LGHDT and CDR2 YNNKEL (reference sequence). Trimming pared 0 bases from V and 3 bases from J, leaving 6 bases between. The chain's CDR3 is CASSQDGHYEQYF. CDR3 bases: TGTGCCAGCAGCCAAGACGGCCACTACGAGCAGTACTTC.

V gene TRBV30 combines with J gene TRBJ2-1, with 10 bases fitting TRBD1. The CDR3 is 16 residues long. J lost 7 bases, V lost 0 bases, and 9 bases had no gene match. CDR1 and CDR2 (germline): GTSNPN, SVGIG (reference sequence). The DNA for the CDR3 is TGTGCCTGGAGTGTCGAAATGACAGGGGGCGGGAATGAGCAGTTCTTC. Protein sequence: CAWSVEMTGGGNEQFF.

This clonotype was seen ten or more times. The chain joins TRBV2 to TRBJ1-5, with unresolved D. Germline CDR1 is SNHLY and CDR2 is FYNNEI. The V end was cut by 6 bases, the J end by 4 bases, with 7 bases between. The length of the CDR3 is 12 residues. This CDR3 reads CASSLYNQPQHF. CDR3 sequence (DNA): TGTGCCAGCAGCCTTTATAATCAGCCCCAGCATTTT.

A few counts support this clonotype. The chain's CDR3 is CASSLYIGPLGYEQYF. The CDR3 DNA is TGTGCCAGCAGCTTATATATCGGGCCCTTGGGTTACGAGCAGTACTTC. This chain joins TRBV7-9 and TRBJ2-7; D not resolved. The V gene's germline CDR1 is SEHNR and CDR2 FQNEAQ (reference sequence). The length of the CDR3 is 16 residues. V was clipped by 2 bases and J by 4 bases, with 18 bases between them. The complete variable domain, with remaining parts taken from reference TRBV7-9 and TRBJ2-7, reads DTGVSQNPRHKITKRGQNVTFRCDPISEHNRLYWYRQTLGQGPEFLTYFQNEAQLEKSRLLSDRFSAERPKGSFSTLEIQRTEQGDSAMYLCASSLYIGPLGYEQYFGPGTRLTVT.

This clonotype was seen a few times. This rearrangement joins TRBV5-4 to TRBJ1-1, with 7 bases that match TRBD1. The CDR3 covers 20 residues. Germline lookup yields CDR1 SGHNT and CDR2 YYREEE (reference sequence). V dropped 1 base and J dropped 1; count of bases not matched to a gene: 19. The CDR3 DNA reads TGTGCCAGCAGCTTGTTAGGGGGCTGGTTTTCATTCGAAGAGAACACTGAAGCTTTCTTT. Residues: CASSLLGGWFSFEENTEAFF.

This clonotype has a handful of counts. Here the CDR3 DNA reads TGCAGTGCTAGAGTAAGGGGACAGGTTCCCGGGGAGCTGTTTTTT. This translates into CSARVRGQVPGELFF. The chain recombines TRBV20-1 with TRBJ2-2, with TRBD1 matching 8 bases. The CDR3 contains 15 residues. Trimming cost V 1 base and J 6 bases; bases outside gene matches: 7. The germline gives CDR1 DFQATT, CDR2 SNEGSKA (reference sequence).

Many counts were recorded for this clonotype. The CDR3: CASRRYQGIAEAFF. CDR3 DNA sequence: TGTGCCAGCAGGCGCTATCAGGGGATTGCTGAAGCTTTCTTT. The J gene is TRBJ1-1, the V gene TRBV2; TRBD1 is a possible D gene (6 bases). V dropped 6 bases and J dropped 6 bases, with 17 bases sitting between them. The length of the CDR3 is 14 residues. Germline CDR1 SNHLY, CDR2 FYNNEI.

About this clonotype itself: The junction and the germline gene differ at one end; a read error may be behind it. The CDR3 loop is CVSTSQTSMGGELFF. The CDR3 bases are TGTGTCAGCACCTCGCAGACGAGTATGGGCGGGGAGCTGTTTTTT. The genes are TRBV12-3 or TRBV12-4 and TRBJ2-2; the D is unclear. The CDR3 sequence is 15 residues long.

The chain combines TRBV4-2 with TRBJ2-7; D ambiguous. This CDR3 is 15 amino acids long. Between the trimmed V and J ends, which lost 1 base and 3 bases, there was a span of 13 bases. Germline V gene data show CDR1 as LGHNA and CDR2 as YNFKEQ. CDR3 region: CASSQGTSSVYEQYF. DNA for the CDR3: TGTGCCAGCAGCCAAGGGACCAGCTCCGTCTACGAGCAGTACTTC.

There are many counts of this clonotype. The chain is built from TRBV6-1 and TRBJ1-5; 7 positions agree with TRBD1. The V segment lost 7 bases and the J segment 4 bases; nucleotides outside the gene matches: 7. From germline, CDR1 is MNHNS and CDR2 SASEGT. The length of the CDR3 is 14 residues. The CDR3 DNA follows: TGTGCCAGCAAATACAGGGGCGGGAATCAGCCCCAGCATTTT. Protein: CASKYRGGNQPQHF.

This clonotype appeared many times. The chain joins TRBV28 to TRBJ1-2; 8 bases map to TRBD1. Germline V lookup: CDR1 MDHEN, CDR2 SYDVKM. This CDR3 comprises 17 residues. Germline trimming cut 6 bases from V and 10 bases from J; bases unmatched to any gene: 22. CDR3 region: CASSLPDRGRRDVVYTF. The CDR3 DNA sequence: TGTGCCAGCAGCCTCCCTGACAGGGGACGTCGGGATGTCGTCTACACCTTC.

This clonotype has ten or more counts. This chain uses TRBV20-1 with TRBJ1-5, with 7 bases that match TRBD1. CDR1 is DFQATT and CDR2 is SNEGSKA in the germline V gene (reference sequence). Losses at the gene ends were 0 bases for V and 5 bases for J; bases not matched to a gene: 16. The CDR3 has 18 residues. This CDR3 reads CSAREHRGLPPPHQPQHF. As DNA, the CDR3 is TGCAGTGCTAGAGAACACAGGGGCCTCCCCCCACCTCATCAGCCCCAGCATTTT.

The V gene is TRBV28, the J gene TRBJ2-7, with D tentatively TRBD1 (5 bases). V was shortened by 6 bases and J by 9 bases, with 15 bases between the two germline ends. Germline CDR1 is MDHEN and CDR2 is SYDVKM. The CDR3 is made up of 12 amino acids. The CDR3 DNA follows: TGTGCCAGCAGCAGGGCGTATTTGGGGCAGTACTTC. Translating gives CASSRAYLGQYF.

This chain connects TRBV9 to TRBJ2-2; D remains ambiguous. Germline CDR1 is SGDLS and CDR2 is YYNGEE. The CDR3 sequence is 15 residues long. V dropped 0 bases and J dropped 4 bases, with 10 bases sitting between them. CDR3 in amino acids: CASSVVGRGTGELFF. CDR3 in DNA: TGTGCCAGCAGCGTAGTCGGTCGAGGCACCGGGGAGCTGTTTTTT.

This chain connects TRBV7-9 to TRBJ2-3; D possibly uses TRBD1 or TRBD2 (6 bases each). Germline CDR1 reads SEHNR; CDR2 reads FQNEAQ (reference sequence). With 4 bases removed from V and 4 bases from J, the gap between germline ends came to 18 bases. The CDR3 spans 16 residues. CDR3 sequence (DNA): TGTGCCAGCAGCTCCGGACAGCTAGCGAACGCAGATACGCAGTATTTT. It encodes CASSSGQLANADTQYF.

This clonotype was counted between two and nine times. The J gene is TRBJ1-1, the V gene TRBV27; D may be TRBD1 (6 bases). V dropped 4 bases and J dropped 1 base, with 13 bases sitting between them. This CDR3 has 15 amino acids. Germline CDR1 is MNHEY and CDR2 is SMNVEV (reference sequence). The CDR3 DNA is TGTGCCAGCAGTTCCACAGGGTTAGGGAACACTGAAGCTTTCTTT. Encoded protein: CASSSTGLGNTEAFF.

The CDR3 bases are TGTGCCATCAGTGAGCTGCGGACAGGCCTGGATGGCTACACCTTC. It codes for CAISELRTGLDGYTF. The V call is TRBV10-3, the J call TRBJ1-2; TRBD1 matches at 7 bases. Germline lookup yields CDR1 ENHRY and CDR2 SYGVKD. The CDR3 is made up of 15 amino acids. V gave up 2 bases and J gave up 6 bases; unmatched junction bases: 9.

This clonotype has just a few counts. The chain combines TRBV20-1 with TRBJ2-1; 13 positions match TRBD2. The germline CDR1 and CDR2 sequences are DFQATT and SNEGSKA (reference sequence). With 1 base clipped from V and 15 bases from J, the junction kept 3 bases outside the gene matches. This CDR3 contains 12 residues. The CDR3 loop reads CSARGTSGSVFF. The CDR3 DNA follows: TGCAGTGCTAGAGGGACTAGCGGGAGTGTGTTCTTC.